This TCR beta chain comes out of a study of PD-L1 blockade in urothelial cancer. Study-wide context: The study recovered a median of 141,255 T cells per blood sample. Whole-study results and caveats: A below-median TCR clonality in blood before treatment predicted better survival.

This clone was observed a handful of times. Its target is unknown. The assay was immunoSEQ multiplex PCR, and TCRdb's table has in-frame clones only and misses some. This sample carries roughly 100,000 clones, about 85% of them seen once, and the ten largest clones take 2% to 2.5%. The sequencing here drew on PBMCs, taken around atezolizumab (anti-PD-L1) treatment. The clonotype was recovered from a man aged 50 or older with urothelial cancer.

CDR3 sequence: CASRSPTGADQPQHF. The DNA for the CDR3 is TGTGCCAGCAGGTCACCGACAGGTGCGGATCAGCCCCAGCATTTT. J is TRBJ1-5 and V is TRBV6-1; D is perhaps TRBD1 (6 bases). Germline CDR1 reads MNHNS; CDR2 reads SASEGT. This CDR3 region has 15 residues. V lost 6 bases, J lost 5 bases, and 17 bases lay in between.